These 24 T cell receptor beta chains were sequenced from one sample in a study of OX40 agonist ivuxolimab in advanced cancers. This table comes from immunoSEQ multiplex PCR, and its TCRdb copy is limited to in-frame clones, with some not included. The sample shows about 79,000 clones, around 85% of them seen only once. The input for sequencing was CD4+ or CD8+ T cells sorted from blood, taken in a trial of the OX40 agonist ivuxolimab. These receptors all come from an adult with an advanced solid tumor such as melanoma, head and neck, liver or kidney cancer.

The rearrangement uses TRBV21-1 and TRBJ1-5. TRBV21-1 is assigned pseudogene status. This CDR3 contains 14 residues. Here the CDR3 DNA reads TGTGCCAGCAGCAAAAGGGAGGGAGTACAGCCCCAGCATTTT. This encodes CASSKREGVQPQHF.

The chain employs TRBV9 and TRBJ2-2, with 9 bases identical to TRBD1. J lost 2 bases, V lost 3 bases, and 2 bases had no gene match. This CDR3 is built from 15 residues. Germline V lookup: CDR1 SGDLS, CDR2 YYNGEE. The chain's CDR3 is CASSGDRDNTGELFF. The CDR3 region has the DNA TGTGCCAGCAGCGGGGACAGGGACAACACCGGGGAGCTGTTTTTT.

This CDR3 is CASSVGQNYEQYF. The CDR3 nucleotides are TGTGCCAGCAGCGTAGGTCAGAACTACGAGCAGTACTTC. The rearrangement links TRBV9 to TRBJ2-7; D is ambiguous. V was pared by 0 bases and J by 3 bases, with 7 bases between. The CDR3 is made up of 13 amino acids. The germline CDR1 and CDR2 sequences are SGDLS and YYNGEE. Using reference TRBV9 and TRBJ2-7 for the parts outside the CDR3, the full variable domain is DSGVTQTPKHLITATGQRVTLRCSPRSGDLSVYWYQQSLDQGLQFLIQYYNGEERAKGNILERFSAQQFPDLHSELNLSSLELGDSALYFCASSVGQNYEQYFGPGTRLTVT.

This sequence joins TRBV11-2 and TRBJ2-5; 14 bases map to TRBD2. The germline V gene encodes CDR1 SGHAT and CDR2 FQNNGV. This CDR3 contains 16 residues. V shed 4 bases, J shed 5 bases, and the junction held 6 bases outside the gene matches. CDR3 sequence (DNA): TGTGCCAGCAGCTCCGGGACTAGCGGGAGTTCGGAGACCCAGTACTTC. This gives the protein CASSSGTSGSSETQYF.

V usage is TRBV27 and J usage is TRBJ2-6; 8 bases match TRBD1. Germline lookup yields CDR1 MNHEY and CDR2 SMNVEV (reference sequence). The CDR3 has 22 amino acids. The junction had 28 bases not matched to a gene; V was cut back by 0 bases and J by 12 bases. CDR3 region: CASSLSLSLTGVGANLLGVLTF. The CDR3 DNA is TGTGCCAGCAGTTTATCCCTCTCCTTGACAGGGGTGGGAGCGAACCTTCTCGGCGTCCTGACTTTC.

CDR3: CASSPDSAYEQYF. The CDR3 bases are TGCGCCAGCAGCCCCGACAGCGCCTACGAGCAGTACTTC. The rearrangement uses TRBV5-1 and TRBJ2-7; a possible D gene is TRBD1 (5 bases). With 4 bases removed from V and 2 bases from J, the gap between germline ends came to 10 bases. This CDR3 spans 13 amino acids. Germline-derived CDR1 and CDR2 are SGHRS and YFSETQ. Complete variable domain (other parts from reference TRBV5-1 and TRBJ2-7): KAGVTQTPRYLIKTRGQQVTLSCSPISGHRSVSWYQQTPGQGLQFLFEYFSETQRNKGNFPGRFSGRQFSNSRSEMNVSTLELGDSALYLCASSPDSAYEQYFGPGTRLTVT.

The rearrangement joins TRBV28 to TRBJ1-5; tentative D call: TRBD1 (5 bases). V lost 5 bases, J lost 8 bases, and 16 bases lay in between. Per germline, CDR1 MDHEN and CDR2 SYDVKM. The CDR3 is 14 residues long. The CDR3 sequence is CASSPTGTLEPQHF. The CDR3 bases are TGTGCCAGCAGTCCAACCGGGACCTTAGAGCCCCAGCATTTT.

This chain connects TRBV27 to TRBJ1-5, with unresolved D. This CDR3 region has 13 residues. V was pared by 4 bases and J by 7 bases, with 11 bases between. The germline CDR1 and CDR2 sequences are MNHEY and SMNVEV (reference sequence). CDR3 sequence (DNA): TGTGCCAGCAGTTATGGGCATGGGCAGCCCCAGCATTTT. Residues: CASSYGHGQPQHF.

The chain combines TRBV10-3 with TRBJ2-7; 10 nucleotides agree with TRBD2. CDR3 length: 16 residues. The V segment lost 3 bases and the J segment 5 bases; nucleotides outside the gene matches: 10. Germline V gives CDR1 ENHRY, CDR2 SYGVKD. The CDR3 protein is CAISDLGLAGVNEQYF. CDR3 bases: TGTGCCATCAGTGACCTGGGGCTAGCGGGAGTCAACGAGCAGTACTTC.

The rearrangement joins TRBV11-2 to TRBJ2-1, with D tentatively TRBD1 (6 bases). Deletions cut 0 bases from V and 7 bases from J, with 13 bases between. The CDR3 runs to 15 residues. CDR1 SGHAT and CDR2 FQNNGV come from the germline V gene. For the CDR3, the DNA is TGTGCCAGCAGCTTAGATCTCAGGGGCCGTAATGAGCAGTTCTTC. Translation gives CASSLDLRGRNEQFF.

The chain couples TRBV11-3 to TRBJ2-7, with D perhaps TRBD2 (6 bases). This CDR3 has 14 amino acids. Per germline, CDR1 SGHNT and CDR2 YENEEA. Trimming left V 0 bases short and J 3 bases short, with 9 bases between. In DNA form, the CDR3 reads TGTGCCAGCAGCTTAGAAGGGACTGTCTACGAGCAGTACTTC. Translation: CASSLEGTVYEQYF.

The rearrangement uses TRBV10-2 and TRBJ2-7; tentatively, D is TRBD1 (7 bases). Germline V gene sequence: CDR1 WSHSY, CDR2 SAAADI. The CDR3 has 17 residues. Deletions cut 8 bases from V and 0 bases from J, with 23 bases between. In DNA form, the CDR3 reads TGCGCCAGCGGGCGGGACAGTCTTTATCATATCTCCTACGAGCAGTACTTC. Amino acids: CASGRDSLYHISYEQYF.

J is TRBJ2-7 and V is TRBV6-6, with D tentatively TRBD1 (5 bases). The CDR3 covers 14 residues. V was trimmed by 7 bases and J by 0 bases, leaving 13 bases between them. Germline loops: CDR1 MNHNY, CDR2 SVGAGI (reference sequence). CDR3 sequence reads: CASTLSDNSYEQYF. In DNA, the CDR3 is TGTGCCAGCACCTTGTCGGACAACTCCTACGAGCAGTACTTC.

V is TRBV30 and J is TRBJ2-1; the D call may be TRBD1 or TRBD2 (6 bases each). V lost 3 bases to trimming and J lost 5 bases, with 11 bases between them. In germline, CDR1 is GTSNPN, CDR2 SVGIG (reference sequence). CDR3 length: 13 residues. CDR3 sequence reads: CAWRRGANNEQFF. The CDR3 DNA sequence: TGTGCCTGGAGGAGGGGGGCGAACAATGAGCAGTTCTTC.

This chain uses TRBV27 with TRBJ2-5; no firm D call. The assigned J gene may be wrong: the sequence end matches TRBJ2-7 better. CDR3 size: 12 residues. Germline loops: CDR1 MNHEY, CDR2 SMNVEV (reference sequence). CDR3 DNA sequence: TGTGCCAGCAGTCGTTTAGGGTACGAGCAGTACTTC. As protein: CASSRLGYEQYF.

V gene TRBV5-6 combines with J gene TRBJ2-5; D ambiguous. Near its end, the DNA agrees better with TRBJ2-7, so the J call may be wrong. This CDR3 comprises 11 residues. CDR1 is SGHDT and CDR2 is YYEEEE in the germline V gene. CDR3 sequence (DNA): TGTGCCAGCAGCTCCAGTTACGAGCAGTACTTC. This codes for CASSSSYEQYF.

V is TRBV7-2 and J is TRBJ2-7; 8 nucleotides match TRBD2. CDR3 length: 15 amino acids. Trimming cost V 6 bases and J 4 bases; bases outside gene matches: 11. The V gene's germline CDR1 is SGHTA and CDR2 FQGNSA. CDR3 residues: CASRPGGGRLYEQYF. The CDR3 DNA sequence: TGTGCCAGCAGGCCCGGGGGCGGGAGGTTGTACGAGCAGTACTTC.

This chain connects TRBV12-5 to TRBJ2-1; 7 nucleotides agree with TRBD2. Germline V gene sequence: CDR1 LGHNT, CDR2 FRNRAP. This CDR3 is 14 amino acids long. The V segment lost 4 bases and the J segment 7 bases; nucleotides outside the gene matches: 7. CDR3 DNA: TGTGCTAGTGGTTGGGGGGAGGGCCTGAATGAGCAGTTCTTC. It specifies CASGWGEGLNEQFF.

The rearrangement uses TRBV14 and TRBJ1-6; D may be TRBD1 (6 bases). V lost 1 base and J 4 bases, leaving 20 bases between the germline ends. This CDR3 comprises 19 residues. Germline V gives CDR1 SGHDN, CDR2 FVKESK. CDR3 region: CASSQGEPSQGEYNSPLHF. CDR3 DNA sequence: TGTGCCAGCAGCCAAGGAGAGCCATCACAGGGTGAATATAATTCACCCCTCCACTTT.

V usage is TRBV7-9 and J usage is TRBJ1-2, with no clear D. The length of the CDR3 is 16 residues. CDR1 and CDR2 from the germline V gene are SEHNR and FQNEAQ (reference sequence). V was trimmed by 5 bases and J by 6 bases, leaving 22 bases between them. The CDR3 sequence is CASSPTVTTKGDGYTF. CDR3 coding DNA: TGTGCCAGCAGCCCCACCGTCACGACCAAGGGAGATGGCTACACCTTC. Filled out from reference TRBV7-9 and TRBJ1-2, the complete variable domain reads DTGVSQNPRHKITKRGQNVTFRCDPISEHNRLYWYRQTLGQGPEFLTYFQNEAQLEKSRLLSDRFSAERPKGSFSTLEIQRTEQGDSAMYLCASSPTVTTKGDGYTFGSGTRLTVV.

The chain couples TRBV28 to TRBJ1-2; no firm D call. The CDR3 has 16 amino acids. V lost 8 bases, J lost 1 base, and 20 bases lay in between. Germline-derived CDR1 and CDR2 are MDHEN and SYDVKM. CDR3 protein: CASGRSRLIINYGYTF. The CDR3 DNA sequence: TGTGCCAGCGGACGGTCCCGGTTAATAATTAACTATGGCTACACCTTC.

This clone was detected only a few times. The chain employs TRBV28 and TRBJ1-5; 7 bases line up with TRBD1. The CDR3 runs 15 residues. J was trimmed by 4 bases and V by 6 bases; bases with no gene match: 9. Germline V gives CDR1 MDHEN, CDR2 SYDVKM. The CDR3 is CASRVWGQRNQPQHF. The CDR3, as DNA: TGTGCCAGCAGGGTCTGGGGACAGAGGAATCAGCCCCAGCATTTT.

This chain uses TRBV18 with TRBJ2-1; D is uncertain. In germline, CDR1 is KGHSH, CDR2 LQKENI. Trimming left V 3 bases short and J 9 bases short, with 15 bases between. CDR3 length: 14 residues. CDR3 bases: TGTGCCAGCTCACCCGACGACGAGTGGGGTGAGCAGTTCTTC. Translated, it gives CASSPDDEWGEQFF.

This clone appeared a few times. The chain recombines TRBV21-1 with TRBJ1-3. TRBV21-1 is a pseudogene. The CDR3 has 14 amino acids. In nucleotides, the CDR3 is TGTGCCAGCAGCAATAAGGTAACCGCAGACACCATATATTTT. Translated, it gives CASSNKVTADTIYF.